This T cell receptor (beta chain) was sequenced during a study of T cell responses to AZD1222 COVID-19 vaccine (dated by TCRdb to about 2021). Looking at the study overall: AZD1222 recipients with second doses at about 4 weeks or about 12 weeks were pooled, because spike-specific TCR depth and breadth did not differ between schedules. A total of 233 trial participants underwent TCR sequencing, of whom approximately 200 had received two doses of AZD1222 and roughly 26 had received two doses of the MenACWY control vaccine. Enrollment into the trials was organized by age into subgroups of 18-55, 56-69 and 70-plus years, and those subgroups contained approximately 160, 26 and 62 TCR-sequenced participants, respectively.

The paper as a whole reports these results and caveats: The 56-69-year group was small, and its depth increase did not reach significance, likely because of low power. Because no day 14 peak-response samples were available, the repertoires could be characterized only after the peak T cell response. Conclusions about previously exposed vaccinees are limited because only 5 or 6 AZD1222 recipients were SARS-CoV-2 seropositive at baseline. After two AZD1222 doses, spike-specific TCR breadth and depth were significantly higher than at day 0 and than in MenACWY recipients. CD4 TCRs associated with the vaccine covered the entire spike protein, and the dominant responses were in regions 160-218 and 743-854. Reportedly, almost half of the unique spike-specific TCRs recognized epitopes lying outside the regions that are mutated in the B.1.351 and B.1.1.7 variants. Participants were mostly white British, with more females than males. The authors suggested clonal diversity may have been underestimated.

The germline V gene encodes CDR1 MGHRA and CDR2 YSYEKL. V was cut back by 0 bases and J by 6 bases, leaving a gap of 15 bases between them. The CDR3 numbers 15 residues from cysteine through phenylalanine. Only the CDR3 region is kept as DNA, spanning 45 bases read in frame from base 1. The CDR3 regions of human TCRbeta chains were analyzed by immunosequencing. The paper's processing steps were these. TCRs in the repertoires were matched against a reference library of SARS-CoV-2-specific TCRs that had been generated with the MIRA antigen-specificity platform. Breadth meant the fraction of unique TCRs that were SARS-CoV-2-associated, whereas depth meant the fraction of total T cells that were SARS-CoV-2-associated. Each spike-specific TCR was assigned to its reactive spike region and to a CD4 or CD8 class using the MIRA data. Log10-transformed breadth and depth values were compared by one-way ANOVA with Sidak's multiple comparisons tests. The source is immuneACCESS, and TCRdb retained only in-frame sequences with V and J called. Part of the clones is not carried over; for the studies checked, unresolved V genes explain less than half of this, and the remainder is unexplained. The DNA gave D and trimming, while V, J and clone size come from that table. This sample comprises under 150,000 clones, 85% to 95% of them detected only once. The ten largest clones add up to about 3% of the sample.

This clone has only a few counts. Its cognate antigen has yet to be identified. No base qualities exist here, and no much larger clone lies one base off it. The time point label on this specimen signifies: baseline before first vaccination. The vaccinee samples were drawn from two UK trials, COV001 and COV002, one of which was a single-blind randomized controlled phase 2/3 trial testing AZD1222 (ChAdOx1 nCoV-19) in healthy adults. For TCRbeta chain sequencing, PBMC samples from trial participants were taken at day 0 and at day 28 after the second dose. The receptor chain draws on TRBV4-1 and TRBJ2-7, with the identity of the D gene unclear. The receptor was derived from an adult in good health. The sample here was peripheral blood, taken on day 0 of AZD1222 vaccination. Here the CDR3 is given as CASSQDMVVAREQYF. The DNA sequence is given as TGCGCCAGCAGCCAAGATATGGTTGTTGCGCGCGAGCAGTACTTC.